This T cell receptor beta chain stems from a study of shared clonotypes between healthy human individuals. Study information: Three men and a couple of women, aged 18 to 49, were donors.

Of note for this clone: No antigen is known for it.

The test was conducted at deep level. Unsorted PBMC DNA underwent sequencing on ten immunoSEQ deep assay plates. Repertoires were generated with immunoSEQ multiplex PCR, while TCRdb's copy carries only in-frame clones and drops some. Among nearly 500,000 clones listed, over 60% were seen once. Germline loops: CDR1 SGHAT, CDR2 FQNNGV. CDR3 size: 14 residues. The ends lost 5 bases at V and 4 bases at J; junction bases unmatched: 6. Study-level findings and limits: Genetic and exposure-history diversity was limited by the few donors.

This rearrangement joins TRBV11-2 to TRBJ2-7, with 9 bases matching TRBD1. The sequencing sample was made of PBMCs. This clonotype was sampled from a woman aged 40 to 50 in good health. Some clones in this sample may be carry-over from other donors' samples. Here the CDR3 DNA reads TGTGCCAGCAGCCCTACAGGGGGCTTATACGAGCAGTACTTC. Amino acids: CASSPTGGLYEQYF.